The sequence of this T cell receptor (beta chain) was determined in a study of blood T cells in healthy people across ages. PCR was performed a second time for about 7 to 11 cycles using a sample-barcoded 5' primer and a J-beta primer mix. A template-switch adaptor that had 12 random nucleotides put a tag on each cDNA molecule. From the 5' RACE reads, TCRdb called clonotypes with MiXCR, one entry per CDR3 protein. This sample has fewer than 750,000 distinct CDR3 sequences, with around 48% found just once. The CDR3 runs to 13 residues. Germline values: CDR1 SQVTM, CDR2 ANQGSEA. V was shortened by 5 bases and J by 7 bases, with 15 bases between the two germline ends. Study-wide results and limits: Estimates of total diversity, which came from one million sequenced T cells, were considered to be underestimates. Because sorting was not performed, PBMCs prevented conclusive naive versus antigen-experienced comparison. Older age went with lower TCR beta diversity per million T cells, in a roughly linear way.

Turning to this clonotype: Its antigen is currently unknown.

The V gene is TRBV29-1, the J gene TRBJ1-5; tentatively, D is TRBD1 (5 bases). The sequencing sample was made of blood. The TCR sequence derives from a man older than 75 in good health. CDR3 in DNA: TGCAGCGTTCGGGGGAGTGGGGACCAGCCCCAGCATTTT. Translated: CSVRGSGDQPQHF.